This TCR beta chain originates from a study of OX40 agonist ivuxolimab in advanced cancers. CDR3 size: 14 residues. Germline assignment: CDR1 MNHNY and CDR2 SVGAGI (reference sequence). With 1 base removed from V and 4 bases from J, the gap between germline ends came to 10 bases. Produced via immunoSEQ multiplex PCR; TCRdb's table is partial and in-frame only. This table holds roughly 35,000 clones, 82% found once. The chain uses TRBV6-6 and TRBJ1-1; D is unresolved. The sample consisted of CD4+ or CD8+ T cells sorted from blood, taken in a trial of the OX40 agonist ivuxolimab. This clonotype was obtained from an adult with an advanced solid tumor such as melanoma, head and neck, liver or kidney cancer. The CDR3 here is CASSYYRWSTEAFF. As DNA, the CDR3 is TGTGCCAGCAGTTACTATAGGTGGAGCACTGAAGCTTTCTTT.